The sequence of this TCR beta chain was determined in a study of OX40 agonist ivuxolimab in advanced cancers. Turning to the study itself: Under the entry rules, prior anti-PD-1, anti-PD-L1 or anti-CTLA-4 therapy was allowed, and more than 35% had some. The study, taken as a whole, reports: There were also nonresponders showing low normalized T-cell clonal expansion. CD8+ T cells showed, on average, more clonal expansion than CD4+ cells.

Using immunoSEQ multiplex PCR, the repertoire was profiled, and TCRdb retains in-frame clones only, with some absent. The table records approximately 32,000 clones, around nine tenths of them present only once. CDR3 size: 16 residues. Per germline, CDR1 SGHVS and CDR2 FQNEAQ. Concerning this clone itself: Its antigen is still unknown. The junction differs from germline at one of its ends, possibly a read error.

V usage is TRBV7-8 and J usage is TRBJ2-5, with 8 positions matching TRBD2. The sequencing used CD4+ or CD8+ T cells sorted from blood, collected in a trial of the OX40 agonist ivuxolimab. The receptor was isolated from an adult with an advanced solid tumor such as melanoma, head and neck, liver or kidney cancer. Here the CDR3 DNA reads TGTGCCAGCAGCTTAGCTTTGTTGCGGGGACTAGAGACCCGGTACTTC. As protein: CASSLALLRGLETRYF.